This is a list of T cell receptor beta chains from one sample in a study of monozygotic twins with inflammatory bowel disease. TCRdb re-called the 5' RACE reads; every CDR3 protein appears as one record, without DNA. The table lists approximately 330,000 distinct CDR3 sequences, with around 2% in the top ten. Sequencing input: blood. The receptors come from a human donor with ulcerative colitis or Crohn's disease, or a healthy co-twin of an affected twin (not recorded which). CDR3s include the opening cysteine and the closing phenylalanine or tryptophan.

j_gene	v_gene	CDR3aa
TRBJ2-2	TRBV20-1	CSARKGTGELFF
TRBJ2-5	TRBV5-1	CASSFVGEETQYF
TRBJ2-7	TRBV12-3/TRBV12-4	CASSSRTRWLEQYF
TRBJ2-7	TRBV15	CATSRDRKTGDEQYF
TRBJ2-3	TRBV24-1	CATSQSPRTDTQYF
TRBJ1-1	TRBV10-3	CAISESGTIGTEAFF
TRBJ2-2	TRBV25-1	CASGSTKGLAVNTGELFF
TRBJ2-3	TRBV10-3	CAISESPSPAGADTQYF
TRBJ2-2	TRBV10-3	CAIRDETRTGELFF
TRBJ2-5	TRBV25-1	CASSDSTGRETQYF
TRBJ2-2	TRBV6-2/TRBV6-3	CASSYAVTNTGELFF
TRBJ2-3	TRBV3-1	CASSQVDGGTQYF
TRBJ2-7	TRBV4-1	CASSQGSEQYF
TRBJ2-7	TRBV11-2	CASSSSRDRVHEQYF
TRBJ2-5	TRBV7-8	CASSLNVGGEKETQYF
TRBJ2-2	TRBV20-1	CSARDITGDTGELFF
TRBJ2-5	TRBV28	CASSLGRFQETQYF
TRBJ1-4	TRBV5-1	CASSWTTGEKLFF
TRBJ2-1	TRBV6-4	CASSELAGQHNEQFF
TRBJ1-4	TRBV28	CASSLSGDGEKLFF
TRBJ1-2	TRBV29-1	CSVGEGSYGYTF
TRBJ2-7	TRBV5-5	CASSLDLYSSYEQYF
TRBJ1-3	TRBV12-3/TRBV12-4	CASSRLNSGNTIYF
TRBJ2-5	TRBV7-3	CASSLTPSGGTETQYF
TRBJ1-2	TRBV29-1	CSVESGREWGYTF
TRBJ2-7	TRBV20-1	CSAPPGPEYEQYF
TRBJ1-1	TRBV27	CASSVSWYRTSNTEAFF
TRBJ1-1	TRBV24-1	CATSDLNGLNTEAFF
TRBJ2-7	TRBV5-1	CASSLVGKGTYEQYF
TRBJ2-1	TRBV5-1	CASSPELADNEQFF
TRBJ2-1	TRBV20-1	CSAGGLAAINNEQFF
TRBJ2-3	TRBV13	CASSLGDGDTQYF
TRBJ2-5	TRBV12-5	CASGQSGVYQETQYF
TRBJ1-5	TRBV20-1	CSAMKDRGQPQHF
TRBJ2-1	TRBV24-1	CATSTVDRFSSSYNEQFF
TRBJ2-2	TRBV7-2	CASSLGSKTGELFF
TRBJ2-3	TRBV20-1	CSARRTSGGVTDTQYF
TRBJ2-7	TRBV23-1	CASRPLRDRKSYEQYF
TRBJ1-4	TRBV11-2	CASSLSGTGIRNEKLFF
TRBJ2-7	TRBV12-3/TRBV12-4	CASSRAESREQYF
TRBJ2-5	TRBV11-2	CASSRLPRQPGYF
TRBJ1-2	TRBV7-8	CASSLGLKAWNYGYTF
TRBJ1-1	TRBV20-1	CSARSRQGMNTEAFF
TRBJ2-3	TRBV6-5	CASSYLSGGTDTQYF
TRBJ2-3	TRBV12-3/TRBV12-4	CASSFAGRASSVSTDTQYF
TRBJ2-1	TRBV5-1	CASSADSPNNNEQFF
TRBJ1-2	TRBV7-3	CASSLGPTGIGYTF
TRBJ1-1	TRBV12-3/TRBV12-4	CASSPDRWSENTEAFF
TRBJ2-3	TRBV11-2	CASSLDPTEGLLTDTQYF
TRBJ2-1	TRBV10-3	CAISEQSGRLNEQFF
TRBJ2-3	TRBV11-2	CASSSGSDTQYF
TRBJ2-5	TRBV28	CASSLSVLAGGRREF
TRBJ1-3	TRBV10-3	CAISGTGVGGNTIYF
TRBJ2-2	TRBV25-1	CASSGRLAGNTGELFF